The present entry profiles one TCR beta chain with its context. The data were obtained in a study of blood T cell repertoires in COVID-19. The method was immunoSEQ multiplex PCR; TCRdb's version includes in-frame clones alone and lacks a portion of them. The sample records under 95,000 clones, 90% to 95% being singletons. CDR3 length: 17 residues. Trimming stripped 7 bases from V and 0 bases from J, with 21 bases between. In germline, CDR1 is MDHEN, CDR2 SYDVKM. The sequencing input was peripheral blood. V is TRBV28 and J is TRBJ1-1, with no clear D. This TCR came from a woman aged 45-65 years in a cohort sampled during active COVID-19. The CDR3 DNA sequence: TGTGCCAGCACCATTCAAGGCGGGGTCCGCATGAACACTGAAGCTTTCTTT. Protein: CASTIQGGVRMNTEAFF.